One sample yielded the 25 T cell receptor beta chains listed below, sequenced in a study of cytomegalovirus exposure and HLA in healthy donors. This PCR relied on a set of 60 Vbeta primers and 13 Jbeta primers. The table came from immunoSEQ multiplex PCR; TCRdb's copy has only in-frame clones and leaves some out. Of 100,000 to 150,000 clones in the sample, over 65% are singletons; the top ten hold approximately 3.8%. The sequenced sample consisted of PBMCs. The receptors come from a man aged 40-49 years in good health and CMV-seropositive.

The chain couples TRBV6-5 to TRBJ1-2; 7 bases map to TRBD1. The CDR3 length is 15 residues. Germline trimming cut 2 bases from V and 8 bases from J; bases unmatched to any gene: 11. Germline CDR1 is MNHEY and CDR2 is SVGAGI. The CDR3, as DNA: TGTGCCAGCAGTTACCCGGGACAGCTAGGGGAAGGCTACACCTTC. Protein: CASSYPGQLGEGYTF.

The chain joins TRBV27 to TRBJ1-4; a possible D gene is TRBD1 (5 bases). Germline V CDR1 and CDR2: MNHEY, SMNVEV (reference sequence). The CDR3 spans 17 residues. The V end lost 5 bases, the J end lost 2 bases, and 18 bases lay between the germline ends. The CDR3 DNA follows: TGTGCCAGCAGTGCCGCCCAGGGTGGGTTGACTAATGAAAAACTGTTTTTT. Translation: CASSAAQGGLTNEKLFF.

This chain connects TRBV19 to TRBJ1-5, with a possible D match to TRBD1 (5 bases). From germline, CDR1 is LNHDA and CDR2 SQIVND (reference sequence). Trimming cost V 4 bases and J 1 base, with 11 bases left between them. This CDR3 region has 15 residues. Here the CDR3 DNA reads TGTGCCAGTAGTACCAGGCGGGGGAGCAATCAGCCCCAGCATTTT. Residues: CASSTRRGSNQPQHF. The full variable domain, rest sourced from reference TRBV19 and TRBJ1-5, is DGGITQSPKYLFRKEGQNVTLSCEQNLNHDAMYWYRQDPGQGLRLIYYSQIVNDFQKGDIAEGYSVSREKKESFPLTVTSAQKNPTAFYLCASSTRRGSNQPQHFGDGTRLSIL.

This chain uses TRBV20-1 with TRBJ1-1; D ambiguous. The CDR3 loop spans 11 amino acids. The V end was cut by 3 bases, the J end by 6 bases, with 8 bases between. The germline V gene has CDR1 DFQATT and CDR2 SNEGSKA (reference sequence). CDR3 amino acids: CSARGSSEAFF. CDR3 sequence (DNA): TGCAGTGCTAGGGGGAGCTCTGAAGCTTTCTTT.

The chain carries TRBV5-1 and TRBJ1-1; D possibly corresponds to TRBD1 (5 bases). Germline CDR1 SGHRS, CDR2 YFSETQ. The CDR3 has 15 residues. Trimming took 0 bases from V and 3 from J, leaving 12 bases between them. CDR3 DNA sequence: TGCGCCAGCAGCTTGGTTAATGGGGGGGACACTGAAGCTTTCTTT. It is translated as CASSLVNGGDTEAFF.

The rearrangement joins TRBV6-5 to TRBJ2-7; possible D gene TRBD1, 5 bases. CDR3 size: 14 residues. The V and J ends lost 4 bases and 2 bases respectively, with 12 bases between them. Germline CDR1 MNHEY, CDR2 SVGAGI. CDR3 DNA sequence: TGTGCCAGCAGTTCTGGACAAGTAGCCTACGAGCAGTACTTC. Its translation: CASSSGQVAYEQYF.

The chain recombines TRBV20-1 with TRBJ1-3; tentatively, D is TRBD1 (5 bases). The CDR3 has 11 amino acids. The germline CDR1 and CDR2 sequences are DFQATT and SNEGSKA (reference sequence). V was cut by 3 bases and J by 11 bases, with 11 bases left in between. DNA for the CDR3: TGCAGTGCTAGCGCAGGGATCGCCATATATTTT. It codes for CSASAGIAIYF.

This clone was counted once. This chain uses TRBV7-8 with TRBJ2-3; 8 bases line up with TRBD1. Germline V gene sequence: CDR1 SGHVS, CDR2 FQNEAQ. V lost 3 bases to trimming and J lost 3 bases; unmatched junction nucleotides: 5. This CDR3 is 15 amino acids long. The CDR3 DNA is TGTGCCAGCAGCTTCGACAGGGGAGAGACAGATACGCAGTATTTT. Its protein product is CASSFDRGETDTQYF. Based on the CDR3 plus reference TRBV7-8 and TRBJ2-3, the full variable domain is GAGVSQSPRYKVAKRGQDVALRCDPISGHVSLFWYQQALGQGPEFLTYFQNEAQLDKSGLPSDRFFAERPEGSVSTLKIQRTQQEDSAVYLCASSFDRGETDTQYFGPGTRLTVL.

The chain is built from TRBV29-1 and TRBJ1-2; 7 bases map to TRBD1. This CDR3 is 13 amino acids long. The germline V gene has CDR1 SQVTM and CDR2 ANQGSEA. V was pared by 3 bases and J by 5 bases, with 6 bases of the junction left unmatched. The CDR3 region is CSVDRTGRYGYTF. In DNA, the CDR3 is TGCAGCGTTGACAGGACAGGAAGGTATGGCTACACCTTC.

In its sample, this clone was seen a few times. In DNA form, the CDR3 reads TGTGCCAGCAGCGTAGCGTCGAACTACCAAGAGACCCAGTACTTC. Encoded protein: CASSVASNYQETQYF. The rearrangement uses TRBV9 and TRBJ2-5; no firm D call. The germline V and J ends were trimmed by 0 bases and 0 bases, with 9 bases remaining between them. The CDR3 loop spans 15 amino acids. Looked up from germline, CDR1 is SGDLS and CDR2 is YYNGEE. Full variable domain (rest looked up from reference TRBV9 and TRBJ2-5): DSGVTQTPKHLITATGQRVTLRCSPRSGDLSVYWYQQSLDQGLQFLIQYYNGEERAKGNILERFSAQQFPDLHSELNLSSLELGDSALYFCASSVASNYQETQYFGPGTRLLVL.

This chain joins TRBV19 and TRBJ1-5; 9 nucleotides match TRBD1. Germline CDR1 is LNHDA and CDR2 is SQIVND (reference sequence). J lost 4 bases, V lost 3 bases, and 7 bases had no gene match. The CDR3 loop spans 16 amino acids. Here the CDR3 DNA reads TGTGCCAGTAGTATGAGGGGACAGGGAGGTAATCAGCCCCAGCATTTT. Translation: CASSMRGQGGNQPQHF.

This clone occurred a few times. The genes are TRBV6-4 and TRBJ2-3; D is unclear. This CDR3 contains 15 residues. V was cut by 0 bases and J by 0 bases, with 7 bases left in between. Germline V CDR1 and CDR2: MRHNA, SNTAGT. As DNA, the CDR3 is TGTGCCAGCAGTGACTCTGAAACTAGCACAGATACGCAGTATTTT. Protein: CASSDSETSTDTQYF.

In DNA form, the CDR3 reads TGCAGCGTTGAAGCCGGGGCGGGGCGAAACTATGGCTACACCTTC. Translated: CSVEAGAGRNYGYTF. V gene TRBV29-1 combines with J gene TRBJ1-2, with D possibly matching TRBD1 (5 bases). The V end was cut by 1 base, the J end by 2 bases, with 14 bases between. The CDR3 sequence is 15 residues long. Germline CDR1 reads SQVTM; CDR2 reads ANQGSEA.

The V gene is TRBV6-5, the J gene TRBJ2-7, with 8 bases identical to TRBD1. In germline, CDR1 is MNHEY, CDR2 SVGAGI. The V gene end was trimmed by 8 bases and the J gene end by 2 bases; junction bases not matched to a gene: 8. CDR3 size: 14 residues. The DNA of the CDR3 is TGTGCCAGCTGGAGACAACAGGGGGCCTACGAGCAGTACTTC. It specifies CASWRQQGAYEQYF.

This clone occurred once. The rearrangement joins TRBV7-2 to TRBJ1-5; 7 bases are shared with TRBD1. The length of the CDR3 is 16 residues. J gave up 2 bases and V 4 bases, and 8 bases lay outside the gene matches. Germline V gives CDR1 SGHTA, CDR2 FQGNSA. CDR3 nucleotide sequence: TGTGCCAGCAGCTCAACCTTCGACAGGGGCAATCAGCCCCAGCATTTT. Translated, it gives CASSSTFDRGNQPQHF.

The table lists this clone with a few counts. CDR3 sequence: CASRVLASGSPYNEQFF. As DNA, the CDR3 is TGTGCCAGCAGGGTCCTGGCTAGCGGGAGTCCCTACAATGAGCAGTTCTTC. The chain joins TRBV5-5 to TRBJ2-1, with 10 bases fitting TRBD2. The CDR3 is 17 residues long. The trim removed 5 bases at V and 2 bases at J, leaving 10 bases unmatched. Germline CDR1 is SGHKS and CDR2 is YYEKEE (reference sequence).

The V and J genes are TRBV15 and TRBJ2-3; 9 positions match TRBD2. Germline values: CDR1 LNHNV, CDR2 YYDKDF (reference sequence). This CDR3 region has 15 residues. Trimming took 1 base from V and 4 from J; bases not matched to a gene: 3. The CDR3 here is CATSRGPSGADTQYF. CDR3 nucleotides: TGTGCCACCAGCAGAGGTCCTAGCGGGGCAGATACGCAGTATTTT.

The gene calls are TRBV7-9 and TRBJ1-6, with a weak D call TRBD1 (5 bases). The V and J ends lost 7 bases and 4 bases respectively, with 11 bases between them. This CDR3 spans 14 amino acids. CDR1 and CDR2 (germline): SEHNR, FQNEAQ (reference sequence). CDR3 nucleotides: TGTGCCAGCAACATGGGGCAGTATAATTCACCCCTCCACTTT. As protein: CASNMGQYNSPLHF.

The rearrangement uses TRBV11-2 and TRBJ2-7; tentatively, D is TRBD2 (6 bases). The germline V and J ends were trimmed by 5 bases and 2 bases, with 19 bases remaining between them. Germline V gives CDR1 SGHAT, CDR2 FQNNGV. The CDR3 contains 16 residues. The CDR3 coding sequence is TGTGCCAGCAGCCAAGGAGGGGCAGTATATACCTACGAGCAGTACTTC. This sequence encodes CASSQGGAVYTYEQYF.

This chain links TRBV15 with TRBJ2-7, with 15 bases aligning to TRBD2. This CDR3 has 16 amino acids. V dropped 5 bases and J dropped 2; count of bases not matched to a gene: 4. Per germline, CDR1 LNHNV and CDR2 YYDKDF (reference sequence). CDR3 nucleotides: TGTGCCACCAGCTCACGGACTAGCGGGGGGGCCTACGAGCAGTACTTC. Its protein product is CATSSRTSGGAYEQYF.

V usage is TRBV6-5 and J usage is TRBJ1-4; no definite D call. This CDR3 contains 15 residues. Germline assignment: CDR1 MNHEY and CDR2 SVGAGI. Trimming stripped 6 bases from V and 4 bases from J, with 15 bases between. The DNA for the CDR3 is TGTGCCAGCAGAAAGAATGGGCCCCATAATGAAAAACTGTTTTTT. Its protein product is CASRKNGPHNEKLFF.

The chain has TRBV7-9 and TRBJ2-1; D is unresolved. The CDR3 covers 13 residues. Trimming took 5 bases from V and 6 from J, leaving 11 bases between them. Per the germline V gene, CDR1 is SEHNR and CDR2 is FQNEAQ (reference sequence). The CDR3 is CASSPWALNEQFF. Written as DNA, the CDR3 is TGTGCCAGCAGCCCCTGGGCCCTCAATGAGCAGTTCTTC.

V is TRBV11-1 and J is TRBJ1-6, with D unresolved. The germline CDR1 and CDR2 sequences are SGHAT and FQDESV (reference sequence). V lost 0 bases to trimming and J lost 0 bases, with 12 bases between them. This CDR3 has 18 residues. CDR3 sequence (DNA): TGTGCCAGCAGCTTAGCCGGGTATCGAGTCTCCTATAATTCACCCCTCCACTTT. Residues: CASSLAGYRVSYNSPLHF.

The chain links TRBV7-2 to TRBJ1-1; 10 nucleotides align to TRBD1. The V gene end was trimmed by 5 bases and the J gene end by 1 base; junction bases not matched to a gene: 1. Germline-derived CDR1 and CDR2 are SGHTA and FQGNSA. The CDR3 length is 14 residues. For the CDR3, the DNA is TGTGCCAGCAGCGGGGACAGGGGGAACACTGAAGCTTTCTTT. It encodes CASSGDRGNTEAFF.

J is TRBJ1-5 and V is TRBV10-3; D uncertain. V shed 2 bases and J shed 5 bases, with 7 bases lying between them. This CDR3 is 13 amino acids long. The germline V gene encodes CDR1 ENHRY and CDR2 SYGVKD. CDR3 region: CAISEETYQPQHF. For the CDR3, the DNA is TGTGCCATCAGTGAGGAAACTTATCAGCCCCAGCATTTT.